These 25 T cell receptor beta chains came from one sample sequenced in a study of CD8 T cells in ankylosing spondylitis. TCRdb ran MiXCR on the 5' RACE reads and lists one entry per CDR3 protein. Of 150,000 or so distinct CDR3 sequences in the sample, 25% to 35% were seen once. The sequencing sample was made of synovial fluid, either unsorted or a sorted T cell fraction (not recorded which). The source of these receptors is a male donor with ankylosing spondylitis.

The gene calls are TRBV5-1 and TRBJ2-5; D gene uncertain. The CDR3 is 13 residues long. Germline assignment: CDR1 SGHRS and CDR2 YFSETQ. Trimming took 0 bases from V and 5 from J, leaving 8 bases between them. CDR3 nucleotide sequence: TGCGCCAGCAGCTTGGCTTTGTTTGAGACCCAGTACTTC. Its protein product is CASSLALFETQYF. Looking up the rest from reference TRBV5-1 and TRBJ2-5 gives the full variable domain: KAGVTQTPRYLIKTRGQQVTLSCSPISGHRSVSWYQQTPGQGLQFLFEYFSETQRNKGNFPGRFSGRQFSNSRSEMNVSTLELGDSALYLCASSLALFETQYFGPGTRLLVL.

This clonotype was observed many times. The chain employs TRBV4-2 and TRBJ2-3; D is perhaps TRBD2 (6 bases). The ends were cut back, 2 bases at V and 2 bases at J, with 11 bases in the middle. In germline, CDR1 is LGHNA, CDR2 YNFKEQ. The CDR3 totals 15 residues. The CDR3 spells CASSQRRDPTDTQYF. The CDR3 nucleotides are TGTGCCAGCAGCCAAAGGCGGGACCCCACAGATACGCAGTATTTT.

This clonotype was observed once. The chain joins TRBV7-2 to TRBJ2-1; no firm D call. The V and J ends lost 5 bases and 5 bases respectively, with 10 bases between them. The CDR3 is 13 amino acids. Looked up from germline, CDR1 is SGHTA and CDR2 is FQGNSA. This CDR3 is CASSPLGHNEQFF. CDR3 DNA sequence: TGTGCCAGCAGCCCCCTAGGGCACAATGAGCAGTTCTTC.

This clonotype was seen only a few times. CDR3 in amino acids: CAISASRDREADTQYF. As DNA, the CDR3 is TGTGCCATCAGTGCGTCCCGGGACAGGGAGGCAGATACGCAGTATTTT. The chain joins TRBV10-3 to TRBJ2-3; 9 bases are a match to TRBD1. V lost 4 bases to trimming and J lost 4 bases; unmatched junction nucleotides: 9. There are 16 residues in the CDR3. Germline CDR1 is ENHRY and CDR2 is SYGVKD.

DNA for the CDR3: TGTGCCAGCAGTGAAAACGGGGGACAGAAGCCCCAGCATTTT. It codes for CASSENGGQKPQHF. The chain links TRBV6-1 to TRBJ1-5, with 7 positions matching TRBD1. The CDR3 contains 14 residues. Germline CDR1 reads MNHNS; CDR2 reads SASEGT. J lost 8 bases, V lost 2 bases, and 6 bases had no gene match.

This clonotype came up many times. The rearrangement joins TRBV7-3 to TRBJ2-3; D gene unclear. The germline V gene has CDR1 SGHTA and CDR2 FQGTGA. This CDR3 comprises 14 residues. V shed 1 base and J shed 2 bases, with 7 bases lying between them. The CDR3 spells CASSLSPATDTQYF. In nucleotides, the CDR3 is TGTGCCAGCAGCTTAAGTCCCGCCACAGATACGCAGTATTTT.

This sequence joins TRBV7-9 and TRBJ1-1; 8 nucleotides agree with TRBD1. The CDR3 has 13 residues. Germline V gene data show CDR1 as SEHNR and CDR2 as FQNEAQ (reference sequence). Losses at the gene ends were 5 bases for V and 4 bases for J; bases not matched to a gene: 3. The CDR3 sequence is CASSHGQGTEAFF. In DNA, the CDR3 is TGTGCCAGCAGCCACGGACAGGGCACTGAAGCTTTCTTT.

This clonotype has ten or more counts. The V and J genes are TRBV3-1 and TRBJ1-2; D gene uncertain. V was shortened by 0 bases and J by 6 bases, with 14 bases between the two germline ends. Germline lookup yields CDR1 LGHDT and CDR2 YNNKEL (reference sequence). CDR3 size: 15 residues. Here the CDR3 DNA reads TGTGCCAGCAGCCAAGAGGAGAGGACCCGGGATGGCTACACCTTC. Its translation is CASSQEERTRDGYTF. Drawing the rest from reference TRBV3-1 and TRBJ1-2, the complete variable domain is DTAVSQTPKYLVTQMGNDKSIKCEQNLGHDTMYWYKQDSKKFLKIMFSYNNKELIINETVPNRFSPKSPDKAHLNLHINSLELGDSAVYFCASSQEERTRDGYTFGSGTRLTVV.

This clonotype occurred a few times. This chain connects TRBV9 to TRBJ1-1; 7 bases are shared with TRBD1. The V gene end was trimmed by 3 bases and the J gene end by 0 bases; junction bases not matched to a gene: 5. The CDR3 runs to 15 residues. Germline-derived CDR1 and CDR2 are SGDLS and YYNGEE. The CDR3 DNA reads TGTGCCAGCAGCGACCGACAGGGAGTGAACACTGAAGCTTTCTTT. This gives the protein CASSDRQGVNTEAFF.

At least ten counts were recorded for this clonotype. V usage is TRBV6-5 and J usage is TRBJ1-6; D gene unclear. The CDR3 sequence is 18 residues long. V was cut by 2 bases and J by 0 bases, with 14 bases left in between. Germline V gene data show CDR1 as MNHEY and CDR2 as SVGAGI. CDR3 nucleotides: TGTGCCAGCAGTTACAAAGCCAGGCCGAGCTCCTATAATTCACCCCTCCACTTT. This codes for CASSYKARPSSYNSPLHF.

The chain recombines TRBV5-1 with TRBJ1-4; D is possibly TRBD1 (5 bases). CDR1 and CDR2 from the germline V gene are SGHRS and YFSETQ. The CDR3 covers 16 residues. Deletions cut 0 bases from V and 3 bases from J, with 12 bases between. DNA of the CDR3: TGCGCCAGCAGCTTGGGCCGATCGGGGGCTAATGAAAAACTGTTTTTT. The encoded protein is CASSLGRSGANEKLFF.

The V and J genes are TRBV10-3 and TRBJ2-7, with D possibly being TRBD2 (5 bases). Germline V lookup: CDR1 ENHRY, CDR2 SYGVKD. The V gene lost 8 bases and the J gene lost 6 bases, with 14 bases spanning the gap. The CDR3 sequence is 12 residues long. The DNA for the CDR3 is TGTGCCATCGGAGGCTCCGAGGCCGAGCAGTACTTC. Its translation is CAIGGSEAEQYF.

This sequence joins TRBV12-3 or TRBV12-4 and TRBJ1-5, with D hard to call. This CDR3 has 14 residues. V was cut by 5 bases and J by 1 base, with 9 bases left in between. CDR3 in amino acids: CASSPQLSNQPQHF. The CDR3 coding sequence is TGTGCCAGCAGTCCCCAATTAAGCAATCAGCCCCAGCATTTT.

In DNA, the CDR3 is TGTGCCAGCAGGGGGGGGACTAGCGGGAGAAGCACCTACAATGAGCAGTTCTTC. This translates into CASRGGTSGRSTYNEQFF. V is TRBV4-2 and J is TRBJ2-1, with 14 bases lining up with TRBD2. This CDR3 has 18 residues. Germline values: CDR1 LGHNA, CDR2 YNFKEQ. V lost 6 bases and J lost 2; bases outside the gene matches: 9.

J is TRBJ1-4 and V is TRBV7-2, with TRBD1 as a possible D gene (6 bases). This CDR3 comprises 14 residues. Germline CDR1 SGHTA, CDR2 FQGNSA. V lost 3 bases to trimming and J lost 7 bases, with 12 bases between them. The CDR3 region has the DNA TGTGCCAGCAGCTTTACAGGGTCTGGTGAAAAACTGTTTTTT. This codes for CASSFTGSGEKLFF.

In DNA form, the CDR3 reads TGTGCCAGCACCATGGGGGGTGAAGGCACTGAAGCTTTCTTT. It codes for CASTMGGEGTEAFF. The chain carries TRBV7-9 and TRBJ1-1; maybe TRBD1 (5 bases). Between the trimmed V and J ends, which lost 7 bases and 4 bases, there was a span of 16 bases. Germline V gene lookup returns CDR1 SEHNR and CDR2 FQNEAQ (reference sequence). The CDR3 loop spans 14 amino acids.

A single count supports this clonotype. The rearrangement uses TRBV20-1 and TRBJ2-3; D call uncertain. In germline, CDR1 is DFQATT, CDR2 SNEGSKA (reference sequence). This CDR3 spans 11 amino acids. V was cut by 6 bases and J by 4 bases, with 8 bases left in between. This CDR3 reads CSAQHSDTQYF. Written as DNA, the CDR3 is TGCAGTGCCCAGCATTCAGATACGCAGTATTTT.

This clonotype was seen more than once but under ten times. The V gene is TRBV11-2, the J gene TRBJ2-3; 12 bases are a match to TRBD2. Germline V lookup: CDR1 SGHAT, CDR2 FQNNGV. The CDR3 length is 17 residues. V trimming: 4 bases; J trimming: 6 bases; junction bases outside the gene matches: 11. The CDR3 loop is CASSSGLAGFGADTQYF. CDR3 nucleotides: TGTGCCAGCAGCTCCGGACTAGCGGGGTTTGGGGCGGATACGCAGTATTTT.

V usage is TRBV2 and J usage is TRBJ2-7, with TRBD2 identical over 10 bases. Germline CDR1 reads SNHLY; CDR2 reads FYNNEI. Trimming removed 4 bases from V and 1 base from J; junction bases left unmatched: 19. This CDR3 comprises 20 residues. The CDR3 DNA follows: TGTGCCAGCAGTGGTCCCGCGACGGGGAGCTCTAGCGGGAGATCCTACGAGCAGTACTTC. It translates to CASSGPATGSSSGRSYEQYF.

This clonotype qualifies as medium-sized. This chain joins TRBV7-2 and TRBJ1-3; perhaps TRBD1 as D (5 bases). The CDR3 runs 15 residues. Trimming took 4 bases from V and 0 from J, leaving 10 bases between them. Germline CDR1 and CDR2: SGHTA and FQGNSA. Here the CDR3 reads CASSWKGPSGNTIYF. CDR3 in DNA: TGTGCCAGCAGCTGGAAGGGGCCCTCTGGAAACACCATATATTTT.

This clonotype was observed at least ten times. The chain couples TRBV7-6 to TRBJ1-5; D might be TRBD1 (6 bases). The germline gives CDR1 SGHVS, CDR2 FNYEAQ. Trimming left V 5 bases short and J 0 bases short, with 17 bases between. This CDR3 region has 17 residues. The CDR3 DNA follows: TGTGCCAGCAGCAAGTGGCCTCAGGGGTATAGCAATCAGCCCCAGCATTTT. The encoded protein is CASSKWPQGYSNQPQHF.

J is TRBJ2-1 and V is TRBV5-1; a weak D match, TRBD1 (6 bases). Germline V CDR1 and CDR2: SGHRS, YFSETQ. V lost 4 bases, J lost 7 bases, and 15 bases lay in between. The CDR3 loop spans 14 amino acids. Written as DNA, the CDR3 is TGCGCCAGCAGCGATGGGACACCCGGGAATGAGCAGTTCTTC. Translating gives CASSDGTPGNEQFF.

The chain is built from TRBV20-1 and TRBJ2-5; the match to TRBD2 covers 7 bases. CDR1 is DFQATT and CDR2 is SNEGSKA in the germline V gene (reference sequence). The CDR3 contains 17 residues. V gave up 4 bases and J gave up 7 bases; unmatched junction bases: 21. CDR3 bases: TGCAGTGCTACTTCCTGGGGAGGGACTGTACCCAAGGGGACCCAGTACTTC. Protein: CSATSWGGTVPKGTQYF.

CDR3 bases: TGTGCCAGCAGCAAGGCCCGGCTAGGTGAGCAGTTCTTC. It codes for CASSKARLGEQFF. The chain couples TRBV28 to TRBJ2-1; D gene ambiguous. CDR3 length equals 13 residues. The germline V and J ends were trimmed by 6 bases and 9 bases, with 15 bases remaining between them. Germline V CDR1 and CDR2: MDHEN, SYDVKM.

V gene TRBV12-3 or TRBV12-4 combines with J gene TRBJ1-4, with D possibly TRBD1 on 6 matching bases. V shed 6 bases and J shed 6 bases, with 14 bases lying between them. This CDR3 contains 14 residues. CDR3 bases: TGTGCCAGCAGCATACAGGGTTGGGATGAAAAACTGTTTTTT. Translated: CASSIQGWDEKLFF.